One and the same sample provided the 23 T cell receptor beta chains below, sequenced in a study of blood T cell repertoires in COVID-19. Method: immunoSEQ multiplex PCR; TCRdb's copy keeps in-frame clones and lacks some. The table lists more than 85,000 clones, 75% to 85% of them singletons. Input material: peripheral blood. The receptors derive from a man between 65 and 80 years old with acute or convalescent COVID-19.

This clone was observed a handful of times. The rearrangement links TRBV4-3 to TRBJ1-2, with D tentatively TRBD1 (5 bases). This CDR3 has 15 amino acids. V lost 0 bases, J lost 6 bases, and 14 bases lay in between. Germline V CDR1 and CDR2: LGHNA, YSLEER. Written as DNA, the CDR3 is TGCGCCAGCAGCCAAGATTCCAACAGGTGGGATGGCTACACCTTC. Amino acid sequence: CASSQDSNRWDGYTF.

J is TRBJ2-3 and V is TRBV7-2; TRBD2 aligns across 13 bases. This CDR3 contains 17 residues. Germline lookup yields CDR1 SGHTA and CDR2 FQGNSA. The V gene end was trimmed by 1 base and the J gene end by 5 bases; junction bases not matched to a gene: 6. The CDR3 region has the DNA TGTGCCAGCAGCTTAGGACTAGCGGGAGGACTGGGAGATACGCAGTATTTT. Its protein is CASSLGLAGGLGDTQYF.

The genes are TRBV28 and TRBJ1-2; 8 bases are a match to TRBD1. Germline V gives CDR1 MDHEN, CDR2 SYDVKM. The CDR3 length is 15 residues. Trimming cost V 6 bases and J 6 bases; bases outside gene matches: 12. CDR3 nucleotide sequence: TGTGCCAGCAGCCCTAATTTCAGGGGGCAGGATGGCTACACCTTC. This translates into CASSPNFRGQDGYTF.

The rearrangement uses TRBV7-8 and TRBJ2-1; 14 nucleotides match TRBD2. The V gene end was trimmed by 1 base and the J gene end by 6 bases; junction bases not matched to a gene: 5. In germline, CDR1 is SGHVS, CDR2 FQNEAQ. This CDR3 is 17 amino acids long. The CDR3 loop reads CASSLGGTSGSINEQFF. CDR3 nucleotide sequence: TGTGCCAGCAGCTTAGGTGGGACTAGCGGGAGCATCAATGAGCAGTTCTTC.

V and J are TRBV28 and TRBJ1-4, with 8 nucleotides matching TRBD1. The CDR3 sequence is 14 residues long. The V and J ends lost 5 bases and 6 bases, in that order; junction bases with no gene match: 5. Germline V gives CDR1 MDHEN, CDR2 SYDVKM. The CDR3 spells CASSRTGRYEKLFF. Here the CDR3 DNA reads TGTGCCAGCAGTCGGACAGGGAGGTATGAAAAACTGTTTTTT.

The chain uses TRBV9 and TRBJ1-2; maybe TRBD1 (5 bases). V lost 0 bases, J lost 4 bases, and 10 bases lay in between. Germline V gene data show CDR1 as SGDLS and CDR2 as YYNGEE. The CDR3 is 14 amino acids. The DNA for the CDR3 is TGTGCCAGCAGCGTAGGAGCGGGGGTCTATGGCTACACCTTC. It yields the protein CASSVGAGVYGYTF.

This chain joins TRBV5-1 and TRBJ2-4; 9 bases match TRBD1. The germline V gene has CDR1 SGHRS and CDR2 YFSETQ. CDR3 length: 15 residues. V dropped 4 bases and J dropped 7; count of bases not matched to a gene: 9. The CDR3 here is CASSLQTGGNNIQYF. DNA for the CDR3: TGCGCCAGCAGCCTCCAGACAGGGGGGAACAACATTCAGTACTTC.

The chain has TRBV30 and TRBJ2-7, with 8 bases fitting TRBD2. The germline V gene encodes CDR1 GTSNPN and CDR2 SVGIG (reference sequence). V gave up 0 bases and J gave up 6 bases; unmatched junction bases: 4. The CDR3 has 13 residues. The CDR3 is CAWSVLGTSEQYF. The CDR3 DNA is TGTGCCTGGAGTGTACTAGGGACTAGCGAGCAGTACTTC.

The chain recombines TRBV2 with TRBJ1-4, with D uncertain. Germline V lookup: CDR1 SNHLY, CDR2 FYNNEI. The germline V and J ends were trimmed by 6 bases and 6 bases, with 11 bases remaining between them. This CDR3 contains 13 residues. CDR3 bases: TGTGCCAGCAGACGGGATGCGGATGAAAAACTGTTTTTT. Protein: CASRRDADEKLFF.

The chain uses TRBV5-4 and TRBJ2-3; 9 bases agree with TRBD2. V gave up 4 bases and J gave up 1 base; unmatched junction bases: 4. The CDR3 is 15 amino acids. CDR1 and CDR2 (germline): SGHNT, YYREEE (reference sequence). The CDR3 sequence: CASSLRLAGTDTQYF. The CDR3 DNA reads TGTGCCAGCAGCCTGAGACTAGCGGGCACAGATACGCAGTATTTT.

The chain links TRBV21-1 to TRBJ2-7; TRBD2 was called by the table and not checked on the DNA. TRBV21-1 is a listed pseudogene. This CDR3 has 17 residues. CDR3 DNA: TGTGCCAGCAGCTCCGGGGTGGCGGGAGTGGGCTCCTACGAGCAGTACTTC. Its protein product is CASSSGVAGVGSYEQYF.

J is TRBJ1-1 and V is TRBV4-3; perhaps TRBD1 as D (6 bases). The CDR3 is made up of 16 amino acids. The ends were cut back, 0 bases at V and 4 bases at J, with 15 bases in the middle. Germline V gene sequence: CDR1 LGHNA, CDR2 YSLEER. In DNA form, the CDR3 reads TGCGCCAGCAGCCAAGAACTACAGGGTAGGGCCACTGAAGCTTTCTTT. It codes for CASSQELQGRATEAFF.

The chain joins TRBV7-9 to TRBJ2-7; tentatively, D is TRBD1 (5 bases). From germline, CDR1 is SEHNR and CDR2 FQNEAQ (reference sequence). The CDR3 runs 12 residues. The germline V and J ends were trimmed by 1 base and 6 bases, with 7 bases remaining between them. The CDR3 protein is CASSLEGAEQYF. CDR3 in DNA: TGTGCCAGCAGCTTAGAAGGGGCCGAGCAGTACTTC.

This chain connects TRBV5-1 to TRBJ2-1; D gene ambiguous. V was clipped by 2 bases and J by 5 bases, with 5 bases between them. This CDR3 spans 12 amino acids. CDR1 is SGHRS and CDR2 is YFSETQ in the germline V gene. This chain's CDR3 is CASSFRDNEQFF. CDR3 DNA: TGCGCCAGCAGCTTCCGGGACAATGAGCAGTTCTTC.

This sequence joins TRBV19 and TRBJ2-3; 8 bases are a match to TRBD2. Germline V gives CDR1 LNHDA, CDR2 SQIVND (reference sequence). This CDR3 spans 17 amino acids. Losses at the gene ends were 6 bases for V and 3 bases for J; bases not matched to a gene: 14. CDR3 in DNA: TGTGCCAGTAGAGTAGGTTCCAGCGGGAGAAGGACAGATACGCAGTATTTT. It translates to CASRVGSSGRRTDTQYF.

This chain joins TRBV11-2 and TRBJ2-2; TRBD1 matches at 10 bases. The CDR3 is 14 amino acids. V shed 6 bases and J 4 bases; nucleotides not matched to a gene: 2. CDR1 SGHAT and CDR2 FQNNGV come from the germline V gene. The CDR3 sequence: CASRRQGATGELFF. The DNA of the CDR3 is TGTGCCAGCAGGCGACAGGGGGCCACCGGGGAGCTGTTTTTT.

V and J are TRBV5-6 and TRBJ2-7; 11 bases map to TRBD2. After removal of 3 bases from V and 3 bases from J, the junction contained 5 bases not matched to a gene. In germline, CDR1 is SGHDT, CDR2 YYEEEE. The CDR3 sequence is 15 residues long. The CDR3 is CASSSPGLAVYEQYF. In DNA form, the CDR3 reads TGTGCCAGCAGCTCCCCGGGACTAGCGGTCTACGAGCAGTACTTC.

The chain couples TRBV6-4 to TRBJ1-2; perhaps TRBD1 as D (5 bases). This CDR3 spans 12 amino acids. V lost 6 bases and J 7 bases, leaving 12 bases between the germline ends. From germline, CDR1 is MRHNA and CDR2 SNTAGT. The CDR3 sequence: CASSGSGGGYTF. The CDR3 DNA is TGTGCCAGCAGCGGTTCGGGGGGTGGCTACACCTTC.

The CDR3 sequence: CASSQGLAGLTYEQYF. CDR3 DNA sequence: TGTGCCAGCAGCCAAGGACTAGCGGGCTTAACCTACGAGCAGTACTTC. V usage is TRBV3-1 (or the pseudogene TRBV3-2) and J usage is TRBJ2-7; 10 nucleotides align to TRBD2. Germline V gene data show CDR1 as LGHDT and CDR2 as YNNKEL (reference sequence). V shed 1 base and J 2 bases; nucleotides not matched to a gene: 5. The CDR3 contains 16 residues.

The J gene is TRBJ1-1, the V gene TRBV11-3, with TRBD1 as a possible D gene (5 bases). The CDR3 loop spans 12 amino acids. Germline CDR1 is SGHNT and CDR2 is YENEEA. Trimming pared 9 bases from V and 3 bases from J, leaving 11 bases between. DNA of the CDR3: TGTGCCAGTCAGGGAGGAGACACTGAAGCTTTCTTT. As protein: CASQGGDTEAFF.

This rearrangement joins TRBV4-1 to TRBJ2-7; D is perhaps TRBD1 (6 bases). Germline V gene data show CDR1 as MGHRA and CDR2 as YSYEKL. The length of the CDR3 is 15 residues. Trimming left V 1 base short and J 3 bases short, with 13 bases between. Written as DNA, the CDR3 is TGCGCCAGCAGCCAAGTTCCCGGGACACTCTACGAGCAGTACTTC. Its translation is CASSQVPGTLYEQYF.

This clone showed up just a few times. This chain joins TRBV7-3 and TRBJ2-3; TRBD2 aligns across 12 bases. CDR1 is SGHTA and CDR2 is FQGTGA in the germline V gene. V shed 1 base and J 1 base; nucleotides not matched to a gene: 0. This CDR3 is built from 16 residues. CDR3 in amino acids: CASSLRLAGGTDTQYF. The CDR3, as DNA: TGTGCCAGCAGCTTAAGACTAGCGGGAGGCACAGATACGCAGTATTTT.

This sequence joins TRBV7-9 and TRBJ1-2; 7 bases map to TRBD1. The germline CDR1 and CDR2 sequences are SEHNR and FQNEAQ (reference sequence). The CDR3 has 16 amino acids. The trim removed 4 bases at V and 0 bases at J, leaving 8 bases unmatched. The CDR3 here is CASSSRQGSTNYGYTF. The DNA for the CDR3 is TGTGCCAGCAGCTCCCGACAGGGATCGACTAACTATGGCTACACCTTC.